The present T cell receptor beta chain was sequenced within a study of cytomegalovirus exposure and HLA in healthy donors. Study-level findings and limits: Common viral pathogens (according to a later analysis) appeared linked to several of the most significant clusters. Highest at DRB1 and lowest at HLA-C, TCR association rates differed among HLA loci in a later analysis.

PCR primers comprised 60 Vbeta and 13 Jbeta primers. Sequenced by immunoSEQ multiplex PCR; TCRdb stores in-frame clones only, minus some. In the table there are under 150,000 clones, 60% to 80% of which are singletons. Germline CDR1 SNHLY, CDR2 FYNNEI. The V segment lost 6 bases and the J segment 1 base; nucleotides outside the gene matches: 4. The CDR3 is 15 residues long. Regarding this clone: Its antigen is as yet unknown.

The TCR was taken from a male donor in good health and CMV-seronegative. The V and J genes are TRBV2 and TRBJ2-2, with TRBD1 matching 8 bases. The sequenced sample consisted of PBMCs. CDR3 nucleotides: TGTGCCAGCAGCTGGGGGACAGGGAACACCGGGGAGCTGTTTTTT. This encodes CASSWGTGNTGELFF.